What follows is one T cell receptor (beta chain) and its context. The record originates from a study of blood T cell repertoires in COVID-19. Study background: Samples came from the United States, Italy and Spain, spanning acute and convalescent COVID-19.

Sequenced by immunoSEQ multiplex PCR; TCRdb stores in-frame clones only, minus some. The sample yields 500,000 to 600,000 clones, around nine tenths seen once. Sequenced input: peripheral blood. The sequence was obtained from a woman between 50 and 59 years old with COVID-19, enrolled during active disease.

The CDR3 is CASSLGGPRDTQYF. CDR3 DNA: TGTGCCAGCTCCCTCGGGGGACCCCGTGATACGCAGTATTTT. The V gene is TRBV2, the J gene TRBJ2-3, with D perhaps TRBD2 (6 bases). This CDR3 comprises 14 residues. Germline CDR1 SNHLY, CDR2 FYNNEI. Deletions cut 8 bases from V and 6 bases from J, with 18 bases between.